The present entry profiles one T cell receptor (beta chain) with its context. The authors' processing: From reference gene primer amplification, estimates of nucleated cell counts were derived. The method was immunoSEQ multiplex PCR; TCRdb's version includes in-frame clones alone and lacks a portion of them. V, J and clone size were drawn from that table, and D and trimming were deduced from the DNA. The data show hundreds of thousands of clones, just over 85% seen once. The source of the sample is a study of blood T cell repertoires in COVID-19. Across the study: The analysed material was cDNA or gDNA that came from T cells, B-cell-depleted T cells, or PBMCs.

Clinical history as reported by participants underpinned cohort assignment. Trimming removed 3 bases from V and 4 bases from J, with 10 bases in between. Germline CDR1 and CDR2: MNHEY and SMNVEV (reference sequence). The CDR3 consists of 14 residues. The source material was PBMCs or T cells enriched from blood (not recorded which). The chain is built from TRBV27 and TRBJ1-5, with D possibly matching TRBD1 (5 bases). The clonotype was recovered from a woman aged 40 to 50 with acute COVID-19. CDR3 amino acids: CASSFSGPNQPQHF. The CDR3 nucleotides are TGTGCCAGCAGTTTTTCAGGGCCTAATCAGCCCCAGCATTTT.